This T cell receptor beta chain appears in the sequencing data of a study of CD8+ T cells in alopecia areata. Across the study: Treated patients were dosed with oral tofacitinib, taking 5 to 10 mg twice daily. Study-wide results and limits: Scalp and blood retained many expanded lesional clones during tofacitinib.

Turning to this clone: Antigen unknown.

The CDR3 consists of 17 residues. V was shortened by 3 bases and J by 1 base, with 18 bases between the two germline ends. In germline, CDR1 is LGHNA, CDR2 YNFKEQ. Sequencing used cDNA as its template, made by extracting RNA and reverse transcribing it. The method was immunoSEQ multiplex PCR; TCRdb's version includes in-frame clones alone and lacks a portion of them. The sample yields around 4,600 clones, 50% to 70% seen once. As for treatment: oral pan-JAK inhibitor, 5-10 mg twice daily. Peripheral blood and lesional scalp punch biopsies came from alopecia areata patients. The specimen was skin, collected at week 4, from a patient treated with tofacitinib. The chain links TRBV4-2 to TRBJ1-1, with a possible D match to TRBD1 (5 bases). The receptor's source is a human donor with alopecia areata. DNA of the CDR3: TGTGCCAGCAGCCAGTCCCCCCTGGGACGGCGGAACACTGAAGCTTTCTTT. Translation gives CASSQSPLGRRNTEAFF.